The clone carrying this TCR beta chain was seen repeatedly, ten times or more. What it binds is unknown. Library preparation for TCR beta used quantitative 5'-RACE with molecular barcodes. TCRdb reprocessed the 5' RACE reads with MiXCR, giving one entry per CDR3 protein. The sample has nearly 350,000 distinct CDR3 sequences, about 14% seen once; the top ten hold around 0.99%. Per germline, CDR1 KGHSH and CDR2 LQKENI. The CDR3 runs to 15 residues. V lost 4 bases, J lost 0 bases, and 9 bases lay in between. This sample was included in a study of CD8 T cells in ankylosing spondylitis. Study outcomes and limitations: The clones that were linked to disease were reported to be significantly enriched in matched synovial fluid samples from ankylosing spondylitis patients.

The source is a male donor with ankylosing spondylitis or in good health (not recorded which). The chain is built from TRBV18 and TRBJ2-2, with D possibly matching TRBD2 (5 bases). The sequenced sample consisted of blood, either unsorted or a sorted T cell fraction (not recorded which). This CDR3 reads CASSRGLSNTGELFF. The DNA of the CDR3 is TGTGCCAGCTCACGAGGGCTTTCGAACACCGGGGAGCTGTTTTTT.